The sequence of this T cell receptor beta chain was determined in a study of control samples from healthy donors and cancer patients. This CDR3 has 14 residues. V lost 7 bases to trimming and J lost 2 bases; unmatched junction nucleotides: 4. Germline lookup yields CDR1 LNHDA and CDR2 SQIVND (reference sequence). Only in-frame clones appear in the TCRdb table, and some are missing; sequencing was by immunoSEQ multiplex PCR. Of 50,000 or so clones listed, approximately 86% are singletons. The chain employs TRBV19 and TRBJ1-5; 8 nucleotides align to TRBD1. The TCR comes from a woman aged 45-59 years with lung cancer. Source material: PBMCs. The CDR3 loop reads CASNSGGGNQPQHF. CDR3 DNA sequence: TGTGCCAGTAACTCAGGGGGCGGCAATCAGCCCCAGCATTTT. The whole variable domain, filled in from reference TRBV19 and TRBJ1-5, reads DGGITQSPKYLFRKEGQNVTLSCEQNLNHDAMYWYRQDPGQGLRLIYYSQIVNDFQKGDIAEGYSVSREKKESFPLTVTSAQKNPTAFYLCASNSGGGNQPQHFGDGTRLSIL.